This entry lists 10 T cell receptor beta chains sequenced from one sample in a study of T cells in Graves' hyperthyroidism and ophthalmopathy. Authors of the study amplified TCR beta CDR3 regions from RNA transcripts. TCR CDR3 underwent first-round RT-PCR with the HTBI primer set. In TCRdb, the multiplex PCR reads were re-called with MiXCR into one record per CDR3 protein. The table shows 650,000 to 850,000 distinct CDR3 sequences, with 18% occurring only once. Sequencing was done on a sample of blood. Source of these receptors: a woman in her 50s with Graves' hyperthyroidism that later progressed to Graves' ophthalmopathy.

This chain joins TRBV20-1 and TRBJ2-4; no clear D gene. V shed 6 bases and J shed 8 bases, with 17 bases lying between them. Germline-derived CDR1 and CDR2 are DFQATT and SNEGSKA (reference sequence). The CDR3 runs 13 residues. The CDR3 bases are TGCAGTGCCCCCTGGGATGTTCAAGACATTCAGTACTTC. This encodes CSAPWDVQDIQYF.

The table lists this clonotype with a few counts. The V and J genes are TRBV7-3 and TRBJ2-6; TRBD1 or TRBD2 may be the D gene (5 bases each). Trimming left V 5 bases short and J 1 base short, with 21 bases between. Germline V gene sequence: CDR1 SGHTA, CDR2 FQGTGA. The CDR3 extends over 19 amino acids. The CDR3 here is CASSRRGATLESGANVLTF. The CDR3 DNA reads TGTGCCAGCAGCCGACGAGGGGCTACCCTGGAGTCTGGGGCCAACGTCCTGACTTTC.

This clonotype was seen a few times. This chain joins TRBV19 and TRBJ2-1; D perhaps matches TRBD2 (6 bases). This CDR3 spans 14 amino acids. The V gene lost 10 bases and the J gene lost 2 bases, with 15 bases spanning the gap. Germline V gene sequence: CDR1 LNHDA, CDR2 SQIVND (reference sequence). In nucleotides, the CDR3 is TGTGCCACAAATGGGGGGTGGACCTACAATGAGCAGTTCTTC. Its translation: CATNGGWTYNEQFF.

In its sample, this clonotype was seen a few times. The chain uses TRBV6-2 or TRBV6-3 and TRBJ2-5; 12 bases align to TRBD1. The CDR3 spans 20 residues. The J segment lost 0 bases and the V segment lost 6 bases, leaving 17 bases of the junction unmatched. Germline V gene sequence: CDR1 MNHEY, CDR2 SVGEGT. The CDR3 DNA is TGTGCCAGCAGCCAACCCAGGGGACAGGGGGCGAATCCGTACCAAGAGACCCAGTACTTC. It yields the protein CASSQPRGQGANPYQETQYF.

This clonotype has only a few counts. This rearrangement joins TRBV20-1 to TRBJ2-7; D gene ambiguous. Trimming stripped 6 bases from V and 0 bases from J, with 15 bases between. CDR3 length: 14 amino acids. CDR1 and CDR2 from the germline V gene are DFQATT and SNEGSKA (reference sequence). CDR3 nucleotide sequence: TGCAGTGCAAAAACCCGTACAGCCTCCTACGAGCAGTACTTC. As protein: CSAKTRTASYEQYF.

V is TRBV7-9 and J is TRBJ2-7; 8 nucleotides match TRBD1. In germline, CDR1 is SEHNR, CDR2 FQNEAQ (reference sequence). With 0 bases clipped from V and 1 base from J, the junction kept 2 bases outside the gene matches. The CDR3 has 15 amino acids. The chain's CDR3 is CASSLAGQESYEQYF. The CDR3 bases are TGTGCCAGCAGCTTAGCGGGACAGGAGTCCTACGAGCAGTACTTC.

Ten or more counts support this clonotype. This CDR3 is CSARGWRESNSPLHF. The CDR3 DNA is TGCAGTGCTCGCGGCTGGCGGGAATCGAATTCACCCCTCCACTTT. The gene calls are TRBV20-1 and TRBJ1-6, with D unclear. Trimming took off 5 bases at V and 7 bases at J, with 18 bases between the two ends. Looked up from germline, CDR1 is DFQATT and CDR2 is SNEGSKA (reference sequence). CDR3 size: 15 residues.

The J gene is TRBJ1-1, the V gene TRBV6-1, with a tentative D call TRBD1 (5 bases). Germline values: CDR1 MNHNS, CDR2 SASEGT. V was clipped by 6 bases and J by 5 bases, with 19 bases between them. The CDR3 has 15 amino acids. DNA of the CDR3: TGTGCCAGCAGGCGACGGGACGGGGGTGAGACTGAAGCTTTCTTT. Its translation: CASRRRDGGETEAFF.

The chain carries TRBV2 and TRBJ2-5, with D tentatively TRBD2 (7 bases). Trimming stripped 4 bases from V and 5 bases from J, with 14 bases between. Germline CDR1 reads SNHLY; CDR2 reads FYNNEI. CDR3 length equals 14 residues. CDR3 sequence reads: CASSVGGAWETQYF. CDR3 nucleotide sequence: TGTGCCAGCAGTGTAGGGGGGGCGTGGGAGACCCAGTACTTC. Looking up the rest from reference TRBV2 and TRBJ2-5 gives the full variable domain: EPEVTQTPSHQVTQMGQEVILRCVPISNHLYFYWYRQILGQKVEFLVSFYNNEISEKSEIFDDQFSVERPDGSNFTLKIRSTKLEDSAMYFCASSVGGAWETQYFGPGTRLLVL.

V gene TRBV7-9 combines with J gene TRBJ1-2; D is perhaps TRBD1 (5 bases). CDR3 length equals 13 residues. V shed 3 bases and J shed 4 bases, with 9 bases lying between them. Germline CDR1 reads SEHNR; CDR2 reads FQNEAQ (reference sequence). The CDR3 DNA sequence: TGTGCCAGCAGCTTTCAACAGGTCTATGGCTACACCTTC. Translating gives CASSFQQVYGYTF. Full variable domain (missing parts from reference TRBV7-9 and TRBJ1-2): DTGVSQNPRHKITKRGQNVTFRCDPISEHNRLYWYRQTLGQGPEFLTYFQNEAQLEKSRLLSDRFSAERPKGSFSTLEIQRTEQGDSAMYLCASSFQQVYGYTFGSGTRLTVV.